This entry lists 4 T cell receptor beta chains sequenced from one sample in a study of T cells in Graves' hyperthyroidism and ophthalmopathy. Using RNA transcripts as the source, TCR beta CDR3 regions were amplified. A set of HTBI primers served as the primers for a first-round RT-PCR of the TCR CDR3. From the multiplex PCR reads, TCRdb called clonotypes with MiXCR, one entry per CDR3 protein. This repertoire shows about 510,000 distinct CDR3 sequences, 12% to 15% found once; its top ten account for approximately 13%. Sequenced material: blood. Receptors were obtained from a woman aged 40 to 49 with Graves' hyperthyroidism.

This clonotype occurred many times. Its ends do not fully match the called genes, so a read error is possible. The chain uses TRBV5-1 and TRBJ2-7, with 7 bases fitting TRBD1. CDR1 is SGHRS, CDR2 YFSETQ, per germline. CDR3 length equals 15 residues. The CDR3 DNA reads TGCGCCAGTAGCTTAGAGACAGGGAGAGCTAACGAGCAGTACTTC. It is translated as CASSLETGRANEQYF.

Details on this clonotype: Being one base from a much bigger clone, this may be a read error. The chain links TRBV6-5 to TRBJ2-3, with D perhaps matching TRBD1 or TRBD2 (5 bases each). CDR3 length: 16 residues. Germline V lookup: CDR1 MNHEY, CDR2 SVGAGI. Trimming cost V 3 bases and J 2 bases, with 15 bases left between them. DNA of the CDR3: TGTGCCAGCAGTTATGAGAGGGGCCCCCCCACAGATACGCAGTATTTT. Its protein product is CASSYERGPPTDTQYF.

The J gene is TRBJ2-2, the V gene TRBV19; the match to TRBD1 covers 12 bases. The CDR3 length is 15 residues. The V gene end was trimmed by 4 bases and the J gene end by 6 bases; junction bases not matched to a gene: 3. Germline lookup yields CDR1 LNHDA and CDR2 SQIVND (reference sequence). CDR3 residues: CASSKGQGAAGELFF. In DNA form, the CDR3 reads TGTGCCAGTAGTAAGGGACAGGGGGCGGCCGGGGAGCTGTTTTTT.

Many counts were recorded for this clonotype. Here the CDR3 DNA reads TGTGCCAGCAGTGTTTCGTGGGGCTTGTGGACTAGTGGAGAGGAGACCCAGTACTTC. This gives the protein CASSVSWGLWTSGEETQYF. This chain uses TRBV2 with TRBJ2-5; TRBD2 agrees at 7 bases. Germline trimming cut 4 bases from V and 5 bases from J; bases unmatched to any gene: 22. The CDR3 loop spans 19 amino acids. The germline V gene has CDR1 SNHLY and CDR2 FYNNEI.